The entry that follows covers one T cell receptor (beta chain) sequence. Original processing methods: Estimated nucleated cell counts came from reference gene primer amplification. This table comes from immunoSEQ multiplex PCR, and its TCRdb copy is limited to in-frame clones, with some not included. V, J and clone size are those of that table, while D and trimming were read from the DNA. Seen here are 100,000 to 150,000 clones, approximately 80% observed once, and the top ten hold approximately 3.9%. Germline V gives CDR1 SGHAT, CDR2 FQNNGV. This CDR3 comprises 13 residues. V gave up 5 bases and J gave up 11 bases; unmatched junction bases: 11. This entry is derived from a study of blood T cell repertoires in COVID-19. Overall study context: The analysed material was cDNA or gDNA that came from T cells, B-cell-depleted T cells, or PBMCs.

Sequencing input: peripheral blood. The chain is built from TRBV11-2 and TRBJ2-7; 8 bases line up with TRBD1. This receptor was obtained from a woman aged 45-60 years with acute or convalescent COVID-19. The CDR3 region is CASSPIRTGQKYF. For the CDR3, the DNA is TGTGCCAGCAGCCCGATTCGGACAGGGCAGAAGTACTTC.